The 7 T cell receptor beta chains listed next were all sequenced from one sample in a study of blood T cells in healthy people across ages (dated by TCRdb to between 2015 and 2017). Library prep was done by 5' RACE. TCRdb records Illumina HiSeq 2500 as the sequencer. A second PCR of roughly 7 to 11 cycles was performed with a sample-barcoded 5' primer and a J-beta primer mix. The public reads were run again by TCRdb, first through fastp at Q25 and then through MiXCR, and only productive beta chains were kept. Each entry merges the rows of one CDR3 protein and shows their most common DNA and genes. The sample has about 780,000 distinct CDR3 sequences on record, 46% of them singletons. In total, the top ten clones hold around 18% of the sample. Input material: blood. These receptors were collected from a man older than 75 in good health.

The chain carries TRBV6-1 and TRBJ2-4; TRBD2 matches at 7 bases. The J call may be in error: the DNA end matches TRBJ2-5 better. The CDR3 runs 16 residues. In germline, CDR1 is MNHNS, CDR2 SASEGT. In DNA, the CDR3 is TGTGCCAGCAGTGACCAACTAGCGTCTCTACAAGAGACCCAGTACTTC. Translated: CASSDQLASLQETQYF.

The gene calls are TRBV14 and TRBJ2-7; D not certain. The CDR3 consists of 14 residues. V gave up 4 bases and J gave up 2 bases, with 12 bases separating them. CDR1 and CDR2 (germline): SGHDN, FVKESK. The DNA of the CDR3 is TGTGCCAGCAGCCCCGCATTGGGGACCTACGAGCAGTACTTC. Protein product: CASSPALGTYEQYF.

The V and J genes are TRBV29-1 and TRBJ2-7, with D possibly TRBD1 on 7 matching bases. The V gene lost 2 bases and the J gene lost 1 base, with 15 bases spanning the gap. This CDR3 is built from 15 residues. Germline V gene data show CDR1 as SQVTM and CDR2 as ANQGSEA. CDR3 in DNA: TGCAGCGTTGAACGCGAACAGGGGACTTCCTACGAGCAGTACTTC. Translating it yields CSVEREQGTSYEQYF.

This chain connects TRBV6-2 or TRBV6-3 to TRBJ2-3; 7 bases are a match to TRBD2. Trimming took 10 bases from V and 0 from J; bases not matched to a gene: 7. The CDR3 is 14 amino acids. Germline-derived CDR1 and CDR2 are MNHEY and SVGEGT. The CDR3 DNA is TGTGCCACGAGACTAGCAGACAGCACAGATACGCAGTATTTT. Translating gives CATRLADSTDTQYF.

Turning to this clonotype: This may be a read error, as it is one base from a much larger clone. CDR3 DNA sequence: TGTGCCGGCAGCACCACTAGCGGGAGGCAACAGTTCTTC. Translated: CAGSTTSGRQQFF. This rearrangement joins TRBV7-2 to TRBJ2-1, with 12 bases that match TRBD2. CDR3 length: 13 residues. Germline lookup yields CDR1 SGHTA and CDR2 FQGNSA.

This clonotype was picked up a small number of times. J is TRBJ2-1 and V is TRBV19; weak D call: TRBD2 (6 bases). In germline, CDR1 is LNHDA, CDR2 SQIVND (reference sequence). The CDR3 is 15 residues long. V gave up 10 bases and J gave up 7 bases, with 23 bases separating them. CDR3 bases: TGTGCCACCACTCCAAGTAGCGGTGATTTTAATGAGCAGTTCTTC. This gives the protein CATTPSSGDFNEQFF. Combining the CDR3 with reference TRBV19 and TRBJ2-1 gives the whole variable domain DGGITQSPKYLFRKEGQNVTLSCEQNLNHDAMYWYRQDPGQGLRLIYYSQIVNDFQKGDIAEGYSVSREKKESFPLTVTSAQKNPTAFYLCATTPSSGDFNEQFFGPGTRLTVL.

In its sample, this clonotype was seen a few times. The chain combines TRBV27 with TRBJ2-4; TRBD2 is a possible D gene (6 bases). This CDR3 spans 14 amino acids. In germline, CDR1 is MNHEY, CDR2 SMNVEV (reference sequence). V was shortened by 0 bases and J by 6 bases, with 9 bases between the two germline ends. The CDR3 nucleotides read TGTGCCAGCAGTTTATCGGAGGGGAGAAACATTCAGTACTTC. It yields the protein CASSLSEGRNIQYF.